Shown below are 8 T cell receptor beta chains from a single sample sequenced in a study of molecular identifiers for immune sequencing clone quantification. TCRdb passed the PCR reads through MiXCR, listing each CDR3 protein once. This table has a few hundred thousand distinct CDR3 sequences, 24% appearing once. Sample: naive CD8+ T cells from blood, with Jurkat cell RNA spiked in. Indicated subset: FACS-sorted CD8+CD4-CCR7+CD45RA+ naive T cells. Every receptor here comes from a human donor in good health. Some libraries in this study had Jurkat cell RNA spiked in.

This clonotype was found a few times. CDR3 bases: TGTGCCAGTACCATTGTAACCGGGGAGCTGTTTTTT. Translated, it gives CASTIVTGELFF. V usage is TRBV19 and J usage is TRBJ2-2; no reliable D call. Between the trimmed V and J ends, which lost 7 bases and 5 bases, there was a span of 8 bases. The CDR3 spans 12 residues. Germline lookup yields CDR1 LNHDA and CDR2 SQIVND (reference sequence). Combining the CDR3 with reference TRBV19 and TRBJ2-2 gives the whole variable domain DGGITQSPKYLFRKEGQNVTLSCEQNLNHDAMYWYRQDPGQGLRLIYYSQIVNDFQKGDIAEGYSVSREKKESFPLTVTSAQKNPTAFYLCASTIVTGELFFGEGSRLTVL.

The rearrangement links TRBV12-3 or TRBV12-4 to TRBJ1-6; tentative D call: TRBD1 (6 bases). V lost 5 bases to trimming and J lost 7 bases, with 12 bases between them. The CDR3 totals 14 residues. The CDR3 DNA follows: TGTGCCAGCAGTGTACAGGGTTTGAATTCACCCCTCCACTTT. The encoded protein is CASSVQGLNSPLHF.

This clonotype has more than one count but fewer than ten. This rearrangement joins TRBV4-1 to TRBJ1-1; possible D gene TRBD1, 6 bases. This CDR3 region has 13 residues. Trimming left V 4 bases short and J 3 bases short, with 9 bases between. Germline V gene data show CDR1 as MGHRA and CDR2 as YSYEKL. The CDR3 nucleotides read TGCGCCAGCAGCCTACAGGGACACACTGAAGCTTTCTTT. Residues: CASSLQGHTEAFF.

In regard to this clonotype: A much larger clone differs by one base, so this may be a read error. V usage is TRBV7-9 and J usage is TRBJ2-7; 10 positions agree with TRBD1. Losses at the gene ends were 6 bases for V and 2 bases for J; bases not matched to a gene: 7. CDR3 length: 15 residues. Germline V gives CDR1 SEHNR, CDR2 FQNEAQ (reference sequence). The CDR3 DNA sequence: TGTGCCAGCAGTATCCGGGACAGGGGTGCCTACGAGCAGTACTTC. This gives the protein CASSIRDRGAYEQYF.

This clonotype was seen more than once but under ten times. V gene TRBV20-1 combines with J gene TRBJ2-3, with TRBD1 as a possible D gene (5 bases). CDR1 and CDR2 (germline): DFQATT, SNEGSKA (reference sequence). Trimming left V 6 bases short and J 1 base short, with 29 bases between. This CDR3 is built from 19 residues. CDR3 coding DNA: TGCAGTGCCACCTACGACGGAGAGCAAGTCACCAGGGGCACAGATACGCAGTATTTT. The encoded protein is CSATYDGEQVTRGTDTQYF.

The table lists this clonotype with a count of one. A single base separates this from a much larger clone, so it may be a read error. The DNA for the CDR3 is TGTGTCAGCAGCTTCGGACCGAACACCGGGGAGCTGTTTTTT. This sequence encodes CVSSFGPNTGELFF. V usage is TRBV7-8 and J usage is TRBJ2-2; D call uncertain. The CDR3 runs to 14 residues. Germline V gene lookup returns CDR1 SGHVS and CDR2 FQNEAQ.

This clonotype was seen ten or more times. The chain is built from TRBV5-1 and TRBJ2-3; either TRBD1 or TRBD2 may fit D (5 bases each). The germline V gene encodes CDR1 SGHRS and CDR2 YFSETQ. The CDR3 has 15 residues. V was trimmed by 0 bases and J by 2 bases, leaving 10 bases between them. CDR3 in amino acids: CASSLGGASTDTQYF. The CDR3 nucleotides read TGCGCCAGCAGCTTGGGAGGGGCGTCCACAGATACGCAGTATTTT.

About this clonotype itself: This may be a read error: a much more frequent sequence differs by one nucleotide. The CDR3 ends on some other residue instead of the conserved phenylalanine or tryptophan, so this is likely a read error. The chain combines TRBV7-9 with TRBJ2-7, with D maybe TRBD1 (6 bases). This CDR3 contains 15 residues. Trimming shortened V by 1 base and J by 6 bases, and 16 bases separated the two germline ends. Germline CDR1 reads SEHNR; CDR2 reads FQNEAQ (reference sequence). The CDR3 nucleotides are TGTGCCAGCAGCTTAGTGATTGGGGGCCGGGGCGAGCAGTACTAC. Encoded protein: CASSLVIGGRGEQYY.